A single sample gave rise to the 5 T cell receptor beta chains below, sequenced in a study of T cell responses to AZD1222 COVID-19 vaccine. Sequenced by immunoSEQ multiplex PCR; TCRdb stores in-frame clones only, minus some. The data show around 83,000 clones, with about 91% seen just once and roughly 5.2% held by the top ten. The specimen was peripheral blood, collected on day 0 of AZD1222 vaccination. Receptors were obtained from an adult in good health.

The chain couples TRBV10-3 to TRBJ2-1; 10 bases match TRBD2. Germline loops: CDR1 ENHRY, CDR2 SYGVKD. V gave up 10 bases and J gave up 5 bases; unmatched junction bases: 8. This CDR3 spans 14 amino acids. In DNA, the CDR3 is TGTGCCACCGAGAGGCTAGCGGGGGACAATGAGCAGTTCTTC. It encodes CATERLAGDNEQFF.

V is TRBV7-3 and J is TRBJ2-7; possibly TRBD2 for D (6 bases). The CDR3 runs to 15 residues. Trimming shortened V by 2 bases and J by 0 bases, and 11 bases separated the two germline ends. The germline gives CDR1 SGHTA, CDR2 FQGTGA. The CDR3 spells CASSLRHGSSYEQYF. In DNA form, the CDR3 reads TGTGCCAGCAGCTTACGACACGGGAGCTCCTACGAGCAGTACTTC. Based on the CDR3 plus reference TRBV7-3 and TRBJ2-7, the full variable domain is GAGVSQTPSNKVTEKGKYVELRCDPISGHTALYWYRQSLGQGPEFLIYFQGTGAADDSGLPNDRFFAVRPEGSVSTLKIQRTERGDSAVYLCASSLRHGSSYEQYFGPGTRLTVT.

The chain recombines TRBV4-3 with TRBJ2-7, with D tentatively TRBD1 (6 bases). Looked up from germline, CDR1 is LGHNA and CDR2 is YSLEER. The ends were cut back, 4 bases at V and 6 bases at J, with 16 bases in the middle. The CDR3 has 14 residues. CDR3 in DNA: TGCGCCAGCAGCCGAGGACGACAGGTGGGCGAGCAGTACTTC. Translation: CASSRGRQVGEQYF.

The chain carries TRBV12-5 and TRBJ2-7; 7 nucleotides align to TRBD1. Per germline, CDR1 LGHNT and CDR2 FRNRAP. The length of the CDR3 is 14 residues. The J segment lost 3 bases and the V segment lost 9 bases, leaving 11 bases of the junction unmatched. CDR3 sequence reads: CASEPIDRVYEQYF. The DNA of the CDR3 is TGTGCTAGCGAACCCATAGACAGGGTCTACGAGCAGTACTTC.

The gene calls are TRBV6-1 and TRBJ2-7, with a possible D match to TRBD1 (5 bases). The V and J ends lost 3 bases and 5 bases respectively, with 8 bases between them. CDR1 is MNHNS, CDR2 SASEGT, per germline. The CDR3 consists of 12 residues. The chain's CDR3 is CASSESGHEQYF. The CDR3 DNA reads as TGTGCCAGCAGTGAGTCAGGGCACGAGCAGTACTTC.